This passage covers 26 T cell receptor beta chains from one sample sequenced in a study. From the RT-PCR reads, TCRdb called clonotypes with MiXCR, one entry per CDR3 protein. The sample includes about 680,000 distinct CDR3 sequences, 13% to 15% of them seen just once. Specimen: memory CD4+ T cells from blood. Source of these receptors: a female donor in good health, serving as a healthy control.

This clonotype has a handful of counts. V gene TRBV4-3 combines with J gene TRBJ2-7; perhaps TRBD1 as D (5 bases). The CDR3 spans 16 residues. Germline V CDR1 and CDR2: LGHNA, YSLEER. V was trimmed by 0 bases and J by 2 bases, leaving 14 bases between them. The DNA of the CDR3 is TGCGCCAGCAGCCAAGATCGGTGGGGCCTAACCTACGAGCAGTACTTC. As protein: CASSQDRWGLTYEQYF.

This clonotype was detected many times. V gene TRBV5-1 combines with J gene TRBJ2-1; D tentatively fits TRBD1 or TRBD2 (5 bases each). The V end lost 2 bases, the J end lost 5 bases, and 8 bases lay between the germline ends. Germline V CDR1 and CDR2: SGHRS, YFSETQ. There are 13 residues in the CDR3. The CDR3 region is CASSFGTNNEQFF. DNA of the CDR3: TGCGCCAGCAGCTTCGGGACGAACAATGAGCAGTTCTTC.

The gene calls are TRBV20-1 and TRBJ1-5, with D tentatively TRBD1 (6 bases). The V gene lost 3 bases and the J gene lost 4 bases, with 13 bases spanning the gap. This CDR3 is built from 14 residues. CDR1 is DFQATT, CDR2 SNEGSKA, per germline (reference sequence). The CDR3 bases are TGCAGTGCTAGTTCCGGGACACAGAATCAGCCCCAGCATTTT. It yields the protein CSASSGTQNQPQHF.

This clonotype was seen repeatedly, ten times or more. The V gene is TRBV30, the J gene TRBJ2-3; D assignment may be TRBD1 or TRBD2 (5 bases each). The CDR3 consists of 14 residues. Germline CDR1 is GTSNPN and CDR2 is SVGIG (reference sequence). The V and J ends lost 2 bases and 2 bases respectively, with 11 bases between them. Here the CDR3 DNA reads TGTGCCTGGAGTCTCGGGACCTTCACAGATACGCAGTATTTT. Its protein product is CAWSLGTFTDTQYF. Together with reference TRBV30 and TRBJ2-3, the CDR3 gives the full variable domain: SQTIHQWPATLVQPVGSPLSLECTVEGTSNPNLYWYRQAAGRGLQLLFYSVGIGQISSEVPQNLSASRPQDRQFILSSKKLLLSDSGFYLCAWSLGTFTDTQYFGPGTRLTVL.

This clonotype was seen many times. The chain has TRBV20-1 and TRBJ2-1; 11 bases are shared with TRBD2. This CDR3 comprises 14 residues. CDR1 is DFQATT and CDR2 is SNEGSKA in the germline V gene (reference sequence). The V segment lost 5 bases and the J segment 7 bases; nucleotides outside the gene matches: 7. This CDR3 is CSAAGTSGFNEQFF. The CDR3 DNA reads as TGCAGTGCTGCCGGGACTAGCGGTTTTAATGAGCAGTTCTTC.

This clonotype was seen only a few times. The chain has TRBV29-1 and TRBJ2-2; D perhaps matches TRBD1 (6 bases). Germline assignment: CDR1 SQVTM and CDR2 ANQGSEA. V dropped 7 bases and J dropped 0 bases, with 9 bases sitting between them. The CDR3 runs 13 residues. Written as DNA, the CDR3 is TGCAGCGCATACAGGGCGAACACCGGGGAGCTGTTTTTT. Translated: CSAYRANTGELFF.

This clonotype showed up just a few times. The chain recombines TRBV20-1 with TRBJ2-3; no reliable D call. The CDR3 is 12 residues long. V was trimmed by 3 bases and J by 6 bases, leaving 10 bases between them. The germline gives CDR1 DFQATT, CDR2 SNEGSKA (reference sequence). The CDR3 sequence is CSASVSSDTQYF. CDR3 DNA: TGCAGTGCTAGTGTTTCTAGTGATACGCAGTATTTT.

The chain links TRBV2 to TRBJ1-2, with D tentatively TRBD1 (5 bases). Germline CDR1 SNHLY, CDR2 FYNNEI. The CDR3 is 14 amino acids. V lost 3 bases to trimming and J lost 8 bases, with 16 bases between them. CDR3 in DNA: TGTGCCAGCAGTGAGCTGGGGGGATCGGGAGGCTACACCTTC. It translates to CASSELGGSGGYTF.

This clonotype was seen more than once but under ten times. The V gene is TRBV20-1, the J gene TRBJ2-1; 11 positions match TRBD2. Germline values: CDR1 DFQATT, CDR2 SNEGSKA (reference sequence). V shed 6 bases and J 6 bases; nucleotides not matched to a gene: 7. CDR3 length: 14 amino acids. Here the CDR3 reads CSAHGLAGLNEQFF. The CDR3 DNA reads TGCAGTGCCCATGGACTAGCGGGCCTCAATGAGCAGTTCTTC.

The V gene is TRBV24-1, the J gene TRBJ2-3, with D unclear. The CDR3 extends over 14 amino acids. Germline loops: CDR1 KGHDR, CDR2 SFDVKD. V lost 4 bases to trimming and J lost 6 bases, with 13 bases between them. The CDR3 loop reads CATSDPVLTDTQYF. The CDR3 bases are TGTGCCACCAGTGACCCCGTCCTGACCGATACGCAGTATTTT.

In its sample, this clonotype was seen many times. The V and J genes are TRBV20-1 and TRBJ1-5; D might be TRBD1 (6 bases). CDR3 length equals 15 residues. Trimming removed 4 bases from V and 3 bases from J, with 16 bases in between. Per germline, CDR1 DFQATT and CDR2 SNEGSKA (reference sequence). CDR3 sequence: CSATQGRLLNQPQHF. The CDR3, as DNA: TGCAGTGCTACCCAGGGGCGCCTCCTCAATCAGCCCCAGCATTTT.

This clonotype came up a few times. The CDR3 protein is CASSPLTPSTDTQYF. The CDR3 bases are TGCGCCAGCAGCCCGTTAACCCCTAGCACAGATACGCAGTATTTT. V is TRBV5-1 and J is TRBJ2-3, with unresolved D. The CDR3 has 15 residues. Germline CDR1 and CDR2: SGHRS and YFSETQ. The ends were cut back, 4 bases at V and 0 bases at J, with 12 bases in the middle.

The V call is TRBV11-2, the J call TRBJ2-1; D is perhaps TRBD1 (6 bases). The V and J ends lost 6 bases and 6 bases respectively, with 15 bases between them. The CDR3 totals 14 residues. From germline, CDR1 is SGHAT and CDR2 FQNNGV. The CDR3 DNA sequence: TGTGCCAGCAGTCGTACAGGGTCTGTCAATGAGCAGTTCTTC. This encodes CASSRTGSVNEQFF.

This clonotype came up a few times. The chain employs TRBV4-2 and TRBJ1-5; no definite D call. This CDR3 comprises 16 residues. The germline V gene has CDR1 LGHNA and CDR2 YNFKEQ. V was cut by 0 bases and J by 0 bases, with 9 bases left in between. The CDR3 region is CASSQEYTDSNQPQHF. CDR3 nucleotides: TGTGCCAGCAGCCAAGAATATACAGATAGCAATCAGCCCCAGCATTTT.

This clonotype was detected only a few times. This CDR3 reads CSAQEGADTEAFF. In DNA form, the CDR3 reads TGCAGTGCCCAGGAGGGGGCAGACACTGAAGCTTTCTTT. The rearrangement links TRBV20-1 to TRBJ1-1, with 7 bases that match TRBD1. Germline lookup yields CDR1 DFQATT and CDR2 SNEGSKA (reference sequence). There are 13 residues in the CDR3. V gave up 6 bases and J gave up 3 bases; unmatched junction bases: 7.

The rearrangement links TRBV12-3 or TRBV12-4 to TRBJ1-5; D may be TRBD1 (6 bases). CDR3 length equals 13 residues. The V gene lost 8 bases and the J gene lost 6 bases, with 14 bases spanning the gap. The CDR3 is CASVRDIGQPQHF. CDR3 bases: TGTGCCAGCGTCCGGGACATAGGTCAGCCCCAGCATTTT.

The chain combines TRBV15 with TRBJ1-4, with 7 bases fitting TRBD1. The CDR3 totals 15 residues. Germline CDR1 is LNHNV and CDR2 is YYDKDF (reference sequence). V lost 6 bases and J lost 7; bases outside the gene matches: 11. Written as DNA, the CDR3 is TGTGCCACCAGGGTCCTAGACAGGGATACTGAAAAACTGTTTTTT. The encoded protein is CATRVLDRDTEKLFF.

This chain uses TRBV19 with TRBJ2-7, with 10 bases aligning to TRBD1. V shed 6 bases and J 4 bases; nucleotides not matched to a gene: 6. CDR1 and CDR2 from the germline V gene are LNHDA and SQIVND (reference sequence). This CDR3 is built from 14 residues. CDR3 residues: CASSQPGQGYEQYF. As DNA, the CDR3 is TGTGCCAGTAGCCAACCGGGACAGGGGTACGAGCAGTACTTC.

This clonotype was detected ten times or more. The rearrangement uses TRBV20-1 and TRBJ2-5, with 10 bases that match TRBD1. The CDR3 has 15 residues. In germline, CDR1 is DFQATT, CDR2 SNEGSKA (reference sequence). The J segment lost 4 bases and the V segment lost 6 bases, leaving 11 bases of the junction unmatched. The CDR3 sequence is CSASPGTGAGETQYF. Here the CDR3 DNA reads TGCAGTGCCAGTCCCGGGACAGGGGCAGGAGAGACCCAGTACTTC.

This clonotype was recorded many times. The rearrangement uses TRBV12-3 or TRBV12-4 and TRBJ2-7; 8 nucleotides line up with TRBD1. Losses at the gene ends were 3 bases for V and 5 bases for J; bases not matched to a gene: 9. This CDR3 contains 15 residues. This CDR3 reads CASSLRTGGLDEQYF. The CDR3 DNA reads as TGTGCCAGCAGTTTGCGAACAGGGGGGCTGGACGAGCAGTACTTC.

This clonotype came up a few times. This rearrangement joins TRBV5-1 to TRBJ2-3; 11 nucleotides match TRBD2. The V gene end was trimmed by 7 bases and the J gene end by 2 bases; junction bases not matched to a gene: 9. The CDR3 covers 16 residues. Germline V gene sequence: CDR1 SGHRS, CDR2 YFSETQ. The CDR3 here is CASGLSSGGYTDTQYF. The CDR3 DNA follows: TGCGCCAGCGGATTATCTAGCGGGGGGTACACAGATACGCAGTATTTT.

This clonotype was seen repeatedly, ten times or more. The chain couples TRBV4-3 to TRBJ2-5, with 7 positions matching TRBD2. The germline gives CDR1 LGHNA, CDR2 YSLEER. The junction had 3 bases not matched to a gene; V was cut back by 4 bases and J by 1 base. The CDR3 totals 14 residues. In nucleotides, the CDR3 is TGCGCCAGCAGCCCGGGAGGAAGCCAAGAGACCCAGTACTTC. Protein: CASSPGGSQETQYF.

This clonotype has just a few counts. The chain couples TRBV29-1 to TRBJ1-1; D uncertain. Per germline, CDR1 SQVTM and CDR2 ANQGSEA. This CDR3 has 15 amino acids. Trimming removed 2 bases from V and 4 bases from J, with 17 bases in between. The CDR3 spells CSVEKSGRRSTEAFF. In nucleotides, the CDR3 is TGCAGCGTTGAAAAGTCCGGGCGGAGGAGCACTGAAGCTTTCTTT.

This clonotype was seen more than once but under ten times. The chain links TRBV12-3 or TRBV12-4 to TRBJ1-5; weak D call: TRBD1 (5 bases). V shed 5 bases and J shed 9 bases, with 20 bases lying between them. The CDR3 consists of 15 residues. The DNA of the CDR3 is TGTGCCAGCAGTAGGAGCGACTTCCGCGGGGGGCCCCAGCATTTT. Translating gives CASSRSDFRGGPQHF.

This chain uses TRBV19 with TRBJ2-5, with 9 bases identical to TRBD1. CDR1 is LNHDA, CDR2 SQIVND, per germline (reference sequence). After removal of 6 bases from V and 7 bases from J, the junction contained 9 bases not matched to a gene. The CDR3 consists of 14 residues. As DNA, the CDR3 is TGTGCCAGTAGCCACCGGGACAGGGAGCGGACCCAGTACTTC. It specifies CASSHRDRERTQYF.

This sequence joins TRBV7-2 and TRBJ2-2; no definite D call. V was trimmed by 1 base and J by 12 bases, leaving 18 bases between them. Germline CDR1 reads SGHTA; CDR2 reads FQGNSA. This CDR3 is built from 15 residues. DNA for the CDR3: TGTGCCAGCAGCTTAGAGTACGTGGCGCGGCAGCAGCTGTTTTTT. Amino acids: CASSLEYVARQQLFF.